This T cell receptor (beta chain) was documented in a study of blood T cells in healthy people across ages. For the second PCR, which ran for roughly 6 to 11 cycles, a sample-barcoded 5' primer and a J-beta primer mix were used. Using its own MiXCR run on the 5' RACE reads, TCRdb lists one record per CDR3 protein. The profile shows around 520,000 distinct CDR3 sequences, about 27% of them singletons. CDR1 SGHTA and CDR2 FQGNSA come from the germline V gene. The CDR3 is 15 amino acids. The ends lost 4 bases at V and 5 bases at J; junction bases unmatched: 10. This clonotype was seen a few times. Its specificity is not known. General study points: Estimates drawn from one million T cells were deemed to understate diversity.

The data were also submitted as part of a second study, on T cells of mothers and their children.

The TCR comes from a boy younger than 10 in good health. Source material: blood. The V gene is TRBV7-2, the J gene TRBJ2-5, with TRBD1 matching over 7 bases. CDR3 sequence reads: CASSSQTGWGETQYF. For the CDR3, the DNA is TGTGCCAGCAGCTCCCAGACAGGGTGGGGTGAGACCCAGTACTTC.